This is a list of T cell receptor beta chains from one sample in a study of patients and donors after allogeneic stem cell transplantation. TCRdb ran MiXCR on the RT-PCR reads and lists one entry per CDR3 protein. The table records about 34,000 distinct CDR3 sequences, more than 35% of them present only once. Specimen: blood, either unsorted or a sorted T cell fraction (not recorded which). These receptors were collected from a human donor who was either an allogeneic HSCT recipient or a stem cell or donor lymphocyte infusion donor (not recorded which). It is not recorded whose cells these are; they may come from a transplant donor. Both conserved end residues are part of each CDR3. Each record gives: CDR3 length, D gene, V gene, J gene, clone size, CDR3 protein, CDR3 DNA. The D gene is left open where the match is weak. The size field is filled for only some rows; it gives once, few, many or a size class.

CDR3 length: 13; D gene: -; V gene: TRBV11-3; J gene: TRBJ1-2; clone size: -; CDR3 protein: CASSPLGGHGYTF; CDR3 DNA: TGTGCCAGCAGCCCCCTAGGTGGACATGGCTACACCTTC
CDR3 length: 16; D gene: TRBD1; V gene: TRBV14; J gene: TRBJ1-3; clone size: many; CDR3 protein: CASSRDRGDSGNTIYF; CDR3 DNA: TGTGCCAGCAGCCGAGACAGGGGCGACTCTGGAAACACCATATATTTT
CDR3 length: 13; D gene: -; V gene: TRBV12-3/TRBV12-4; J gene: TRBJ1-2; clone size: once; CDR3 protein: CASRFAWRYGYTF; CDR3 DNA: TGTGCCAGCAGATTTGCGTGGCGCTATGGCTACACCTTC
CDR3 length: 17; D gene: TRBD1; V gene: TRBV20-1; J gene: TRBJ2-1; clone size: -; CDR3 protein: CSARDLRVGQGSFEQFF; CDR3 DNA: TGCAGTGCTAGAGATCTCAGGGTTGGACAGGGTAGTTTTGAGCAGTTCTTC
CDR3 length: 15; D gene: -; V gene: TRBV7-2; J gene: TRBJ1-6; clone size: -; CDR3 protein: CASRTSGGRQPPLHF; CDR3 DNA: TGTGCCAGCAGAACTAGCGGTGGCCGCCAGCCACCCCTCCACTTT
CDR3 length: 12; D gene: -; V gene: TRBV28; J gene: TRBJ2-3; clone size: few; CDR3 protein: CASRTSTDTQYF; CDR3 DNA: TGTGCCAGTCGCACCTCTACAGATACGCAGTATTTT
CDR3 length: 12; D gene: -; V gene: TRBV12-3/TRBV12-4; J gene: TRBJ1-1; clone size: -; CDR3 protein: CASSSVGDEAFF; CDR3 DNA: TGTGCCAGCAGTTCCGTCGGGGATGAAGCTTTCTTT
CDR3 length: 17; D gene: -; V gene: TRBV7-9; J gene: TRBJ2-3; clone size: -; CDR3 protein: CASSPSRAGISTDTQYF; CDR3 DNA: TGTGCCAGCAGCCCGAGTAGGGCAGGGATTAGCACAGATACGCAGTATTTT
CDR3 length: 13; D gene: TRBD1; V gene: TRBV7-7; J gene: TRBJ2-1; clone size: -; CDR3 protein: CASSLDRGDEQFF; CDR3 DNA: TGTGCCAGCAGCCTGGACAGGGGTGATGAGCAGTTCTTC
CDR3 length: 13; D gene: -; V gene: TRBV20-1; J gene: TRBJ1-4; clone size: few; CDR3 protein: CSARRGTNEKLFF; CDR3 DNA: TGCAGTGCTAGAAGGGGAACTAATGAAAAACTGTTTTTT
CDR3 length: 14; D gene: -; V gene: TRBV19; J gene: TRBJ1-2; clone size: once; CDR3 protein: CASTQTGANYGYTF; CDR3 DNA: TGTGCCAGTACCCAAACAGGAGCTAACTATGGCTACACCTTC